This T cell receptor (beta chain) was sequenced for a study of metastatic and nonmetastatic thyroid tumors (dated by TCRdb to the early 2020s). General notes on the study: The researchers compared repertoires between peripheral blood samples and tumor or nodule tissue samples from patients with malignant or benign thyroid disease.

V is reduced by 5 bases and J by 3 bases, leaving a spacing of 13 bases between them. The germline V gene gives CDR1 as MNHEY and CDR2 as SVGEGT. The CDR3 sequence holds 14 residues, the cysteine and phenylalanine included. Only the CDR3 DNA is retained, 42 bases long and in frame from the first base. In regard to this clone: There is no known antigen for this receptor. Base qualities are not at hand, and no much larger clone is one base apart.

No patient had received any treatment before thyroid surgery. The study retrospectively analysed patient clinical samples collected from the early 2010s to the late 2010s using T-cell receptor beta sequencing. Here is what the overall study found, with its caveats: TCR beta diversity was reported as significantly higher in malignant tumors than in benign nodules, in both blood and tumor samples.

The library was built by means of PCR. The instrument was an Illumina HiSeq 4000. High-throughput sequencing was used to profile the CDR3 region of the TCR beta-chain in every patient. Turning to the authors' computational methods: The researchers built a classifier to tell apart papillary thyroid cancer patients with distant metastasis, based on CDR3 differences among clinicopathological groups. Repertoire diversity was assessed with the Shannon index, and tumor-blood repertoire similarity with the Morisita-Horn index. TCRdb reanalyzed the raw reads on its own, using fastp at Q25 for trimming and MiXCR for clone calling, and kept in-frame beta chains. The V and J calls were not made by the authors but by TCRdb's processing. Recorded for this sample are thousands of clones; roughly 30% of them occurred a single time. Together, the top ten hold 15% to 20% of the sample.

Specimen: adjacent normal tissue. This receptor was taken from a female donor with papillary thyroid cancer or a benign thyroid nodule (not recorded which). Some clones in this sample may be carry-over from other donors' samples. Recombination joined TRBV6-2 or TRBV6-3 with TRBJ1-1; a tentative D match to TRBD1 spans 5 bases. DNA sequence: TGTGCCAGCAGTACCGACAGTCGGGACACTGAAGCTTTCTTT. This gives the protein CASSTDSRDTEAFF.